The rows below give T cell receptor beta chains drawn from one sample of a study of T cell responses to AZD1222 COVID-19 vaccine. The data were produced by immunoSEQ multiplex PCR, yet TCRdb's version contains in-frame clones alone and is incomplete. This table holds around 140,000 clones, about 92% found once. This material consisted of peripheral blood, taken on day 0 of AZD1222 vaccination. Receptors were obtained from an adult in good health. The CDR3 runs from the conserved cysteine through the conserved F or W.

v_gene,CDR3aa
TRBV9,CASSVDTRINYGYTF
TRBV27,CASSQLGLAGGREQYF
TRBV13,CASSSLRTPWEYF
TRBV5-6,CASSKNSLEFF
TRBV28,CASRRRGTAFYEQYF
TRBV5-1,CASSLEPAATEAFF
TRBV4-3,CASSLRGFSYEQYF
TRBV2,CASSPIGGGMNTEAFF
TRBV7-9,CASSRTGVNVNTF
TRBV7-2,CASSLGAAEDNEQFF
TRBV15,CATSRGPGTQGSYEQYF
TRBV6-2/TRBV6-3,CASSYDENQPQHF
TRBV9,CASSPHRESYSPLHF
TRBV10-2,CASSDALVLETQYF
TRBV5-5,CASSFARTGQGEKLFF
TRBV28,CASSRGGYEQYF
TRBV28,CASSLTEGAPRGYTF
TRBV7-9,CASSLRESYEQYF
TRBV3-1/TRBV3-2,CASSSPGDSSSQPQHF
TRBV28,CASSLPRETQYF
TRBV3-1/TRBV3-2,CASSAPDGTDTQYF
TRBV9,CASSVVWTSDEQFF
TRBV6-2/TRBV6-3,CASSYALSGGFTDTQYF
TRBV4-1,CASRGGLANTYEQYF
TRBV4-1,CASSRGGVASYEQYF
TRBV10-3,CAISTLPGQPQHF
TRBV6-1,CASSEARLSSYEQYF
TRBV13,CASSLANTDTQYF
TRBV19,CASSLGLAGGVSYNEQFF
TRBV9,CASSPWGSGSPLHF
TRBV7-9,CASSLAGTQNTIYF
TRBV5-6,CASSYAGQLAETQYF
TRBV27,CASAMNPGLGTDTQYF
TRBV5-1,CASSLVPGDTEAFF
TRBV5-4,CASSPRGLDEAFF
TRBV11-2,CASSFAGWNSPLHF
TRBV10-3,CAISESTATNEAFF
TRBV7-2,CASSLGQSYGYTF
TRBV5-1,CASSLAPITVSYGYTF
TRBV4-1,CASSQDLQGLGSKNYGYTF
TRBV12-3/TRBV12-4,CATGTDTQYF
TRBV27,CASSLWTSGGGSYNEQFF
TRBV5-4,CASSRSGRVPTDTQYF
TRBV12-5,CATGRSGANVLTF
TRBV5-1,CASSLEEVLNTEAFF
TRBV5-1,CASSPMLGELFF
TRBV6-1,CASSDDVGISGSPLHF
TRBV6-5,CASSYSENGELFF
TRBV5-1,CASSSPSGTRRTGELFF